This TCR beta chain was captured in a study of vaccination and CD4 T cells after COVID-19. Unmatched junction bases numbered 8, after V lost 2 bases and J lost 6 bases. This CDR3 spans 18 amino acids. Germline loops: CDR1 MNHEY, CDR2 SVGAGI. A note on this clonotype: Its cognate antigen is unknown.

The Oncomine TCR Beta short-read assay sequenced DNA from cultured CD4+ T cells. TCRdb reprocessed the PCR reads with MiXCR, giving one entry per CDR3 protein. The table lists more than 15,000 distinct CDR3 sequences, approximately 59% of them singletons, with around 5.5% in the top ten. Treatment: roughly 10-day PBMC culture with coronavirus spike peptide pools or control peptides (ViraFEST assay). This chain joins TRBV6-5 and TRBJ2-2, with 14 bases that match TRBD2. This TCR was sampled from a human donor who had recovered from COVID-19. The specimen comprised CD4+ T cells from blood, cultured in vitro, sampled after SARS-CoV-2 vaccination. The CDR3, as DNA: TGTGCCAGCAGTTACCAGGGACTAGCGGGAGTGGGGGCCGGGGAGCTGTTTTTT. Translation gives CASSYQGLAGVGAGELFF.